The 27 T cell receptor beta chains below were found in one sample sequenced in a study of molecular identifiers for immune sequencing clone quantification. TCRdb called the PCR reads again in MiXCR, with one record for every CDR3 protein. The sample carries 250,000 to 350,000 distinct CDR3 sequences, about 21% recorded once. The sequencing sample was made of naive CD8+ T cells from blood, with Jurkat cell RNA spiked in. Documented subset: FACS-sorted CD8+CD4-CCR7+CD45RA+ naive T cells. These receptors came from a human donor in good health. Some libraries in this study had Jurkat cell RNA spiked in.

This clonotype was observed at least ten times. The chain has TRBV7-9 and TRBJ2-7; D may be TRBD1 or TRBD2 (6 bases each). The length of the CDR3 is 12 residues. Germline CDR1 and CDR2: SEHNR and FQNEAQ (reference sequence). Trimming took off 3 bases at V and 7 bases at J, with 10 bases between the two ends. CDR3 protein: CASSFLGGEQYF. The CDR3, as DNA: TGTGCCAGCAGCTTTTTAGGGGGGGAGCAGTACTTC. The entire variable domain, with the rest obtained from reference TRBV7-9 and TRBJ2-7, is as follows: DTGVSQNPRHKITKRGQNVTFRCDPISEHNRLYWYRQTLGQGPEFLTYFQNEAQLEKSRLLSDRFSAERPKGSFSTLEIQRTEQGDSAMYLCASSFLGGEQYFGPGTRLTVT.

In this sample, this clonotype turned up many times. The V and J genes are TRBV4-3 and TRBJ1-5; D unresolved. V was clipped by 0 bases and J by 6 bases, with 12 bases between them. CDR1 and CDR2 from the germline V gene are LGHNA and YSLEER. This CDR3 is built from 15 residues. CDR3 loop: CASSQDSAGAQPQHF. For the CDR3, the DNA is TGCGCCAGCAGCCAAGATAGTGCGGGTGCTCAGCCCCAGCATTTT.

In its sample, this clonotype was seen many times. V usage is TRBV13 and J usage is TRBJ2-3; weak D call: TRBD2 (6 bases). There are 15 residues in the CDR3. Trimming shortened V by 3 bases and J by 3 bases, and 13 bases separated the two germline ends. Germline V CDR1 and CDR2: PRHDT, FYEKMQ (reference sequence). DNA of the CDR3: TGTGCCAGCAGCTTCCGGGACTCATATACAGATACGCAGTATTTT. Amino acids: CASSFRDSYTDTQYF. The full variable domain, with the rest looked up from reference TRBV13 and TRBJ2-3, is AAGVIQSPRHLIKEKRETATLKCYPIPRHDTVYWYQQGPGQDPQFLISFYEKMQSDKGSIPDRFSAQQFSDYHSELNMSSLELGDSALYFCASSFRDSYTDTQYFGPGTRLTVL.

The chain has TRBV24-1 and TRBJ2-3; the match to TRBD2 covers 11 bases. The CDR3 is 21 residues long. Germline V lookup: CDR1 KGHDR, CDR2 SFDVKD. V trimming: 1 base; J trimming: 2 bases; junction bases outside the gene matches: 16. CDR3 sequence reads: CATSDFEWVSGLAVHTDTQYF. The CDR3 DNA reads TGTGCCACCAGTGATTTTGAGTGGGTTTCGGGACTAGCGGTTCACACAGATACGCAGTATTTT.

The rearrangement links TRBV7-2 to TRBJ2-5, with TRBD1 identical over 12 bases. Trimming at V came to 5 bases and at J to 9 bases, leaving 10 bases not matched to a gene. The CDR3 spans 15 residues. CDR1 is SGHTA and CDR2 is FQGNSA in the germline V gene. CDR3 loop: CASSIGTGGAEAQYF. The DNA for the CDR3 is TGTGCCAGCAGCATAGGGACAGGGGGCGCCGAGGCCCAGTACTTC.

This clonotype was counted between two and nine times. The genes are TRBV14 and TRBJ2-3; D is perhaps TRBD2 (6 bases). This CDR3 has 15 amino acids. Deletions cut 2 bases from V and 0 bases from J, with 9 bases between. Per the germline V gene, CDR1 is SGHDN and CDR2 is FVKESK. The CDR3 DNA sequence: TGTGCCAGCAGCCAATTTGGGGGGAGCACAGATACGCAGTATTTT. Its translation: CASSQFGGSTDTQYF.

Ten or more counts support this clonotype. The chain combines TRBV4-1 with TRBJ1-1; 12 nucleotides match TRBD1. CDR3 length: 17 amino acids. The trim removed 1 base at V and 7 bases at J, leaving 10 bases unmatched. CDR1 and CDR2 from the germline V gene are MGHRA and YSYEKL. The chain's CDR3 is CASSQVSMGQGAVEAFF. The CDR3, as DNA: TGCGCCAGCAGCCAAGTTTCGATGGGACAGGGGGCGGTTGAAGCTTTCTTT.

Details on this clonotype: This could be a read error, since a much larger clone is one nucleotide away. V is TRBV2 and J is TRBJ1-4, with D possibly TRBD1 on 5 matching bases. The CDR3 length is 15 residues. Germline V gene data show CDR1 as SNHLY and CDR2 as FYNNEI. V was cut by 3 bases and J by 10 bases, with 18 bases left in between. CDR3 sequence: CASSDNDRMGGKLFF. In nucleotides, the CDR3 is TGTGCCAGCAGTGACAATGACAGAATGGGTGGAAAACTGTTTTTT. The variable domain in full, with the rest retrieved from reference TRBV2 and TRBJ1-4, is EPEVTQTPSHQVTQMGQEVILRCVPISNHLYFYWYRQILGQKVEFLVSFYNNEISEKSEIFDDQFSVERPDGSNFTLKIRSTKLEDSAMYFCASSDNDRMGGKLFFGSGTQLSVL.

The J gene is TRBJ2-3, the V gene TRBV20-1; D gene unclear. The CDR3 is made up of 12 amino acids. Between the trimmed V and J ends, which lost 0 bases and 2 bases, there was a span of 3 bases. Germline CDR1 DFQATT, CDR2 SNEGSKA (reference sequence). CDR3 residues: CSAREDTDTQYF. The CDR3 coding sequence is TGCAGTGCTAGAGAAGACACAGATACGCAGTATTTT.

This clonotype was detected many times. The chain combines TRBV20-1 with TRBJ2-7; 7 bases fit TRBD2. Germline assignment: CDR1 DFQATT and CDR2 SNEGSKA (reference sequence). The CDR3 has 12 residues. V shed 1 base and J 6 bases; nucleotides not matched to a gene: 3. CDR3 protein: CSARGEGREQYF. The DNA of the CDR3 is TGCAGTGCTAGAGGGGAGGGCCGCGAGCAGTACTTC.

Worth noting for this clonotype: A much larger clonotype is one base distant, so this may be a read error. Since the CDR3 does not end with the conserved phenylalanine or tryptophan, this likely comes from a read error. The V and J genes are TRBV4-1 and TRBJ1-5, with TRBD1 matching 7 bases. Germline CDR1 MGHRA, CDR2 YSYEKL. J was trimmed by 0 bases and V by 4 bases; bases with no gene match: 9. The CDR3 length is 17 residues. The CDR3: CASSLHPGTDSNQPQHS. The CDR3 bases are TGCGCCAGCAGCCTACACCCAGGGACAGATAGCAATCAGCCCCAGCATTCT.

In this sample, this clonotype turned up many times. The V call is TRBV20-1, the J call TRBJ2-1; TRBD2 matches at 13 bases. V dropped 2 bases and J dropped 10; count of bases not matched to a gene: 8. The V gene's germline CDR1 is DFQATT and CDR2 SNEGSKA (reference sequence). The CDR3 is 15 residues long. As DNA, the CDR3 is TGCAGTGCTAGATCTGGACTAGCGGGAGCTGACGAGCAGTTCTTC. This gives the protein CSARSGLAGADEQFF.

Regarding this clonotype: This may be a read error, as it is one base from a much larger clone. The V gene is TRBV14, the J gene TRBJ2-7; D remains ambiguous. The CDR3 is 11 residues long. Trimming left V 2 bases short and J 5 bases short, with 4 bases between. Per the germline V gene, CDR1 is SGHDN and CDR2 is FVKESK. The CDR3 region has the DNA TGTGCCAGCAGCCAATCCCACGAGCAGTACTTC. This translates into CASSQSHEQYF.

Remarks on this clonotype: This may stem from a read error, because a much larger clone lies one nucleotide away. J is TRBJ1-5 and V is TRBV9; D might be TRBD1 (5 bases). The CDR3 runs 14 residues. CDR1 SGDLS and CDR2 YYNGEE come from the germline V gene. The CDR3 is CASSVGRAGQPKHF. The CDR3 DNA reads TGTGCCAGCAGCGTAGGCAGGGCTGGGCAGCCCAAGCATTTT. Full variable domain (outside the CDR3, taken from reference TRBV9 and TRBJ1-5): DSGVTQTPKHLITATGQRVTLRCSPRSGDLSVYWYQQSLDQGLQFLIQYYNGEERAKGNILERFSAQQFPDLHSELNLSSLELGDSALYFCASSVGRAGQPKHFGDGTRLSIL.

As to this clonotype: Germline and junction disagree at one end, which may indicate a read error. The chain links TRBV9 to TRBJ2-3; 12 bases line up with TRBD2. Germline lookup yields CDR1 SGDLS and CDR2 YYNGEE. The CDR3 totals 20 residues. The CDR3, as DNA: TGTGCCGGCAGCGTAGCAACACTAGCGGGGGGTTTCAAGGTCGCCGATACGCAGTATTTT. Residues: CAGSVATLAGGFKVADTQYF.

There are many counts of this clonotype. V and J are TRBV5-6 and TRBJ2-4; no firm D call. The CDR3 consists of 15 residues. Looked up from germline, CDR1 is SGHDT and CDR2 is YYEEEE. V was shortened by 1 base and J by 6 bases, with 14 bases between the two germline ends. The CDR3 reads CASSLFAGRSNIQYF. In DNA, the CDR3 is TGTGCCAGCAGCTTGTTCGCAGGACGTTCAAACATTCAGTACTTC.

This clonotype was seen at least ten times. The genes are TRBV6-5 and TRBJ1-2; a weak D match, TRBD1 (6 bases). V was shortened by 6 bases and J by 4 bases, with 12 bases between the two germline ends. Germline V lookup: CDR1 MNHEY, CDR2 SVGAGI. The length of the CDR3 is 13 residues. The CDR3 loop reads CASRQGRIYGYTF. CDR3 sequence (DNA): TGTGCCAGCAGACAGGGACGGATCTATGGCTACACCTTC.

This clonotype was recorded at least ten times. V usage is TRBV20-1 and J usage is TRBJ2-3; D uncertain. Germline assignment: CDR1 DFQATT and CDR2 SNEGSKA (reference sequence). Deletions cut 3 bases from V and 2 bases from J, with 3 bases between. CDR3 length: 11 residues. CDR3 DNA: TGCAGTGCTAGGCCCACAGATACGCAGTATTTT. This translates into CSARPTDTQYF.

This clonotype occurred many times. The chain couples TRBV7-9 to TRBJ2-2, with D possibly matching TRBD1 (6 bases). Looked up from germline, CDR1 is SEHNR and CDR2 is FQNEAQ (reference sequence). V shed 4 bases and J shed 6 bases, with 12 bases lying between them. The CDR3 has 14 residues. CDR3 nucleotides: TGTGCCAGCAGCTCGGACAGTTCATCCGGGGAGCTGTTTTTT. This translates into CASSSDSSSGELFF.

Concerning this clonotype: This may come from a read error, since a much larger clone is one base off. CDR3 in DNA: TGTGCCGGCAGCCTTCTCACGGAGCCGGGAGAGCAGTACTTC. Protein sequence: CAGSLLTEPGEQYF. The chain is built from TRBV13 and TRBJ2-7, with D possibly being TRBD2 (5 bases). CDR1 is PRHDT and CDR2 is FYEKMQ in the germline V gene (reference sequence). The CDR3 length is 14 residues.

Turning to this clonotype: Given a much more abundant clone one base away, this may be a read error. Here the CDR3 omits its conserved ending phenylalanine or tryptophan, so a read error is the likely source. The J gene is TRBJ2-3, the V gene TRBV7-8; TRBD2 is a possible D gene (5 bases). CDR1 is SGHVS and CDR2 is FQNEAQ in the germline V gene. V gave up 4 bases and J gave up 2 bases, with 13 bases separating them. CDR3 size: 15 residues. The CDR3 here is CASSSNGIPTDTQYS. As DNA, the CDR3 is TGTGCCAGCAGCTCTAACGGGATACCCACAGATACGCAGTATTCT.

This clonotype was observed a handful of times. The chain joins TRBV4-1 to TRBJ2-3; 9 positions agree with TRBD2. This CDR3 region has 19 residues. The germline CDR1 and CDR2 sequences are MGHRA and YSYEKL. The junction had 17 bases not matched to a gene; V was cut back by 4 bases and J by 3 bases. CDR3 loop: CASSPEGLAGFQPTDTQYF. The DNA for the CDR3 is TGCGCCAGCAGCCCAGAGGGCCTAGCGGGGTTTCAGCCAACAGATACGCAGTATTTT.

The chain has TRBV2 and TRBJ1-4, with TRBD1 as a possible D gene (6 bases). CDR3 size: 16 residues. V shed 3 bases and J shed 6 bases, with 17 bases lying between them. Germline assignment: CDR1 SNHLY and CDR2 FYNNEI. For the CDR3, the DNA is TGTGCCAGCAGTGATTTCGGGGGCGCTTCATATGAAAAACTGTTTTTT. As protein: CASSDFGGASYEKLFF.

V gene TRBV4-3 combines with J gene TRBJ2-3; 11 nucleotides agree with TRBD2. This CDR3 has 18 residues. CDR1 and CDR2 (germline): LGHNA, YSLEER. With 1 base clipped from V and 6 bases from J, the junction kept 12 bases outside the gene matches. The CDR3 coding sequence is TGCGCCAGCAGCCAAGCGATAGCGGGAGGGCCAGGGTCTGATACGCAGTATTTT. It codes for CASSQAIAGGPGSDTQYF.

This clonotype was seen repeatedly, ten times or more. V is TRBV7-9 and J is TRBJ2-5, with TRBD1 as a possible D gene (6 bases). The CDR3 extends over 14 amino acids. Germline loops: CDR1 SEHNR, CDR2 FQNEAQ (reference sequence). V dropped 5 bases and J dropped 2 bases, with 12 bases sitting between them. The CDR3 is CASSPWTVQETQYF. Written as DNA, the CDR3 is TGTGCCAGCAGCCCGTGGACAGTTCAAGAGACCCAGTACTTC.

Notes on this clonotype: A read error may be the cause here, since a much bigger clone is one base away. V and J are TRBV9 and TRBJ2-1, with D uncertain. The CDR3 loop spans 11 amino acids. The V and J ends lost 3 bases and 8 bases respectively, with 6 bases between them. CDR1 SGDLS and CDR2 YYNGEE come from the germline V gene. This CDR3 is CASSADDEQFF. The CDR3 DNA reads TGTGCCAGCAGCGCAGATGATGAGCAGTTCTTC.

Ten or more counts support this clonotype. This sequence joins TRBV3-1 and TRBJ1-1; possible D gene TRBD1, 5 bases. The V end was cut by 4 bases, the J end by 0 bases, with 24 bases between. Looked up from germline, CDR1 is LGHDT and CDR2 is YNNKEL (reference sequence). There are 19 residues in the CDR3. CDR3 DNA: TGTGCCAGCAGCCCAGGTGGGGGAGGGATCTCGACAATGAACACTGAAGCTTTCTTT. The encoded protein is CASSPGGGGISTMNTEAFF. The full variable domain, its missing parts supplied by reference TRBV3-1 and TRBJ1-1, is DTAVSQTPKYLVTQMGNDKSIKCEQNLGHDTMYWYKQDSKKFLKIMFSYNNKELIINETVPNRFSPKSPDKAHLNLHINSLELGDSAVYFCASSPGGGGISTMNTEAFFGQGTRLTVV.